The 7 T cell receptor beta chains below come from one sample, sequenced in a study of Ad26.COV2.S vaccination and SARS-CoV-2 variants. This table comes from immunoSEQ multiplex PCR, and its TCRdb copy is limited to in-frame clones, with some not included. The table shows hundreds of thousands of clones, with over 75% occurring only once. Treatment in this sample: some 20 received Ad26.COV2.S at low or high dose, single or two shots; roughly five received placebo; per-sample allocation not given. After the first vaccine or placebo injection, samples were drawn on day 63. Sample: peripheral blood, taken in a trial of Ad26.COV2.S vaccine versus placebo. The receptor source for this set is a person aged 18 to 59 who received the Ad26.COV2.S COVID-19 vaccine or a placebo.

The chain uses TRBV9 and TRBJ2-2; 10 bases match TRBD2. The CDR3 runs to 18 residues. Germline loops: CDR1 SGDLS, CDR2 YYNGEE. V lost 0 bases to trimming and J lost 4 bases; unmatched junction nucleotides: 9. The CDR3 sequence: CASSVALGLADFTGELFF. The DNA of the CDR3 is TGTGCCAGCAGCGTAGCCCTAGGACTAGCGGACTTCACCGGGGAGCTGTTTTTT. The full variable domain, with the rest looked up from reference TRBV9 and TRBJ2-2, is DSGVTQTPKHLITATGQRVTLRCSPRSGDLSVYWYQQSLDQGLQFLIQYYNGEERAKGNILERFSAQQFPDLHSELNLSSLELGDSALYFCASSVALGLADFTGELFFGEGSRLTVL.

CDR3 protein: CASSVVGLNYGYTF. CDR3 coding DNA: TGTGCCAGCAGCGTAGTGGGCTTGAACTATGGCTACACCTTC. The V call is TRBV9, the J call TRBJ1-2; D gene unclear. In germline, CDR1 is SGDLS, CDR2 YYNGEE. The V gene lost 0 bases and the J gene lost 2 bases, with 8 bases spanning the gap. This CDR3 spans 14 amino acids.

The chain carries TRBV5-1 and TRBJ2-3; D perhaps matches TRBD1 (5 bases). This CDR3 is built from 17 residues. Deletions cut 1 base from V and 5 bases from J, with 20 bases between. CDR1 SGHRS and CDR2 YFSETQ come from the germline V gene. The CDR3 bases are TGCGCCAGCAGCTTGTTGGTCGGGCAGGGCGTTGAAGATACGCAGTATTTT. This encodes CASSLLVGQGVEDTQYF.

The chain links TRBV6-5 to TRBJ2-3; 8 positions agree with TRBD1. Per germline, CDR1 MNHEY and CDR2 SVGAGI. The CDR3 consists of 12 residues. V dropped 7 bases and J dropped 9; count of bases not matched to a gene: 6. The CDR3 DNA follows: TGTGCCAGCACCCTTGGGACAGGAACGCAGTATTTT. This gives the protein CASTLGTGTQYF.

This chain joins TRBV19 and TRBJ2-7, with a weak D call TRBD1 (6 bases). Per the germline V gene, CDR1 is LNHDA and CDR2 is SQIVND (reference sequence). V lost 5 bases to trimming and J lost 2 bases, with 10 bases between them. This CDR3 region has 13 residues. The CDR3 DNA sequence: TGTGCCAGTAGTTTCCAGGGGACCTACGAGCAGTACTTC. Encoded protein: CASSFQGTYEQYF.

The V and J genes are TRBV21-1 and TRBJ2-4; the table's D call of TRBD2 was not tested on the DNA. TRBV21-1 is listed as a pseudogene. The CDR3 consists of 13 residues. This CDR3 is CASSKRGVSCKYF. CDR3 DNA sequence: TGTGCCAGCAGCAAAAGAGGCGTGAGCTGTAAGTACTTC.

The V gene is TRBV6-6, the J gene TRBJ1-2; D remains unclear. The CDR3 contains 13 residues. Trimming shortened V by 6 bases and J by 3 bases, and 11 bases separated the two germline ends. Per germline, CDR1 MNHNY and CDR2 SVGAGI (reference sequence). The CDR3 sequence is CASSLNADYGYTF. The CDR3 DNA sequence: TGTGCCAGCAGCCTGAACGCGGACTATGGCTACACCTTC.